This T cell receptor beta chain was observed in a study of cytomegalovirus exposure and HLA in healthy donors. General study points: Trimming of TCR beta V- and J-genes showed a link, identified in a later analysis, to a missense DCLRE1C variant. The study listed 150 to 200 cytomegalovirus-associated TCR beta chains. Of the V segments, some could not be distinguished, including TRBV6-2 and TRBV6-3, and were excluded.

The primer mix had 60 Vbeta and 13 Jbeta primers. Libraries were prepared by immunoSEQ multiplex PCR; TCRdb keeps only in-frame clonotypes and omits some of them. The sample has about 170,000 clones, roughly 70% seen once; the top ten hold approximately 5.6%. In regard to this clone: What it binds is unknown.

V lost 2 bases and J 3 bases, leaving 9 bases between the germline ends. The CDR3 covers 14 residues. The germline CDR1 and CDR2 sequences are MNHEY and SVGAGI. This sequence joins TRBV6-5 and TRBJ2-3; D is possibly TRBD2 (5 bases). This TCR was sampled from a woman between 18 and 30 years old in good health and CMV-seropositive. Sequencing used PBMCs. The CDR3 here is CASSYLAGTDTQYF. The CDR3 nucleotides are TGTGCCAGCAGTTACCTAGCTGGTACAGATACGCAGTATTTT.